Below, one TCR beta chain is given with its context. The ends were cut back, 6 bases at V and 12 bases at J, with 18 bases in the middle. CDR1 and CDR2 from the germline V gene are MNHEY and SVGAGI. The CDR3 length is 13 residues. Using immunoSEQ multiplex PCR, the repertoire was profiled, and TCRdb retains in-frame clones only, with some absent. The sample has approximately 300,000 clones, approximately 89% seen once. These data originate in a study of blood T cell repertoires in COVID-19. This chain joins TRBV6-5 and TRBJ2-4; D is possibly TRBD1 (6 bases). This TCR was sampled from a young woman who had recovered from COVID-19. Material for sequencing was PBMCs or T cells enriched from blood (not recorded which). CDR3 amino acids: CASRQDRRLGQYF. As DNA, the CDR3 is TGTGCCAGCAGGCAAGACAGGCGGTTAGGTCAGTACTTC.